This passage covers 27 T cell receptor beta chains from one sample sequenced in a study of T cell responses to AZD1222 COVID-19 vaccine (dated by TCRdb to the early 2020s). Read against the paper, the sample's time point label means: about 28 days (+/-7) after the second vaccine dose. Library preparation employed the immunoSEQ multiplex PCR assay. The source is immuneACCESS, and TCRdb retained only in-frame sequences with V and J called. Part of the clones is not carried over; for the studies checked, unresolved V genes explain less than half of this, and the remainder is unexplained. The sample includes 110,000 to 150,000 clones, with around 92% observed a single time. The ten largest clones take up approximately 3.5% of the sample. This material consisted of peripheral blood, taken 28 days after the second AZD1222 dose. These receptors all come from an adult who received the AZD1222 COVID-19 vaccine.

The V call is TRBV18, the J call TRBJ1-1, with a weak D call TRBD1 (5 bases). V was shortened by 1 base and J by 3 bases, with 12 bases between the two germline ends. Germline-derived CDR1 and CDR2 are KGHSH and LQKENI. The CDR3 consists of 15 residues. Written as DNA, the CDR3 is TGTGCCAGCTCACCACAGCAGGGTAGCGACACTGAAGCTTTCTTT. Protein product: CASSPQQGSDTEAFF.

The CDR3 spells CASSRGYEQFF. As DNA, the CDR3 is TGTGCCAGCAGCCGGGGGTATGAGCAGTTCTTC. This rearrangement joins TRBV6-5 to TRBJ2-1; D might be TRBD2 (6 bases). The CDR3 extends over 11 amino acids. The germline V gene encodes CDR1 MNHEY and CDR2 SVGAGI. With 6 bases removed from V and 8 bases from J, the gap between germline ends came to 8 bases.

The chain is built from TRBV24-1 and TRBJ1-5; D is possibly TRBD1 (6 bases). Germline V gene sequence: CDR1 KGHDR, CDR2 SFDVKD. The CDR3 spans 17 residues. V was cut by 2 bases and J by 4 bases, with 17 bases left in between. The CDR3 loop is CATSDSPGSRGNQPQHF. CDR3 bases: TGTGCCACCAGTGATTCACCAGGGAGCAGGGGAAATCAGCCCCAGCATTTT.

This clone was counted a single time. V gene TRBV15 combines with J gene TRBJ2-3, with TRBD2 as a possible D gene (5 bases). The germline V and J ends were trimmed by 0 bases and 3 bases, with 16 bases remaining between them. Germline CDR1 LNHNV, CDR2 YYDKDF (reference sequence). This CDR3 has 17 residues. The chain's CDR3 is CATSRDRWESGTDTQYF. The CDR3 region has the DNA TGTGCCACCAGCAGAGATCGATGGGAGAGTGGTACAGATACGCAGTATTTT.

The V gene is TRBV4-3, the J gene TRBJ2-3, with a tentative D call TRBD2 (6 bases). V was pared by 1 base and J by 2 bases, with 13 bases between. The CDR3 has 16 residues. The germline gives CDR1 LGHNA, CDR2 YSLEER. CDR3 region: CASSQGGRFTTDTQYF. The CDR3 DNA reads as TGCGCCAGCAGCCAAGGAGGGAGGTTTACCACAGATACGCAGTATTTT.

The chain joins TRBV5-4 to TRBJ2-1; 13 positions match TRBD2. The germline gives CDR1 SGHNT, CDR2 YYREEE (reference sequence). The junction had 8 bases not matched to a gene; V was cut back by 1 base and J by 7 bases. The length of the CDR3 is 17 residues. The CDR3 here is CASSLLLAGGPGNEQFF. The CDR3 coding sequence is TGTGCCAGCAGCTTGCTACTAGCGGGAGGGCCAGGGAATGAGCAGTTCTTC.

V gene TRBV27 combines with J gene TRBJ1-5; 8 nucleotides agree with TRBD1. CDR1 is MNHEY, CDR2 SMNVEV, per germline (reference sequence). The CDR3 is made up of 15 amino acids. Trimming cost V 5 bases and J 2 bases; bases outside gene matches: 5. CDR3 DNA: TGTGCCAGCAGTCCCGGACAGGGAGGCAATCAGCCCCAGCATTTT. Translated: CASSPGQGGNQPQHF.

This chain joins TRBV7-2 and TRBJ1-1; D gene uncertain. The CDR3 totals 14 residues. CDR1 is SGHTA and CDR2 is FQGNSA in the germline V gene. Trimming pared 4 bases from V and 1 base from J, leaving 10 bases between. CDR3 nucleotide sequence: TGTGCCAGCAGCTACATCCCTCCGAACACTGAAGCTTTCTTT. It yields the protein CASSYIPPNTEAFF.

The J gene is TRBJ1-2, the V gene TRBV18; D remains ambiguous. Germline V CDR1 and CDR2: KGHSH, LQKENI. Trimming left V 0 bases short and J 7 bases short, with 9 bases between. The CDR3 is made up of 13 amino acids. The CDR3 loop is CASSPPQSSGYTF. The DNA for the CDR3 is TGTGCCAGCTCACCACCGCAGTCTAGTGGCTACACCTTC.

In DNA, the CDR3 is TGTGCCAGTAGTCCGGACAGGGGGCAGGCGGGCACTGAAGCTTTCTTT. This sequence encodes CASSPDRGQAGTEAFF. This chain uses TRBV19 with TRBJ1-1, with 11 bases that match TRBD1. Losses at the gene ends were 5 bases for V and 4 bases for J; bases not matched to a gene: 9. Germline V gene lookup returns CDR1 LNHDA and CDR2 SQIVND (reference sequence). The CDR3 runs to 16 residues.

V gene TRBV4-1 combines with J gene TRBJ2-1; TRBD2 agrees at 10 bases. Germline-derived CDR1 and CDR2 are MGHRA and YSYEKL. The CDR3 is 15 amino acids. Trimming at V came to 6 bases and at J to 4 bases, leaving 6 bases not matched to a gene. The CDR3, as DNA: TGCGCCAGCAGTCAGCTAGCGGGAGTGTACAATGAGCAGTTCTTC. Translated, it gives CASSQLAGVYNEQFF.

This chain joins TRBV18 and TRBJ2-7, with a tentative D call TRBD2 (6 bases). Trimming stripped 3 bases from V and 5 bases from J, with 17 bases between. Germline lookup yields CDR1 KGHSH and CDR2 LQKENI. This CDR3 is 15 amino acids long. CDR3 in amino acids: CASSPQRDSRNEQYF. In DNA, the CDR3 is TGTGCCAGCTCACCCCAGAGGGACTCTCGGAACGAGCAGTACTTC.

V and J are TRBV7-2 and TRBJ2-3; TRBD2 aligns across 10 bases. This CDR3 is built from 16 residues. The ends lost 5 bases at V and 2 bases at J; junction bases unmatched: 7. Germline V CDR1 and CDR2: SGHTA, FQGNSA. The chain's CDR3 is CASSHPTSGLTDTQYF. The CDR3 DNA reads as TGTGCCAGCAGCCACCCGACTAGCGGGCTCACAGATACGCAGTATTTT.

The CDR3 DNA reads TGTGCCAGCATCAGGCGGGCTAGCGGGAGTGTTTACGAGCAGTACTTC. This encodes CASIRRASGSVYEQYF. The chain recombines TRBV27 with TRBJ2-7; 10 positions agree with TRBD2. V gave up 7 bases and J gave up 4 bases; unmatched junction bases: 13. This CDR3 has 16 amino acids. CDR1 and CDR2 (germline): MNHEY, SMNVEV (reference sequence).

This chain uses TRBV5-1 with TRBJ2-1, with no clear D. Germline values: CDR1 SGHRS, CDR2 YFSETQ. V dropped 2 bases and J dropped 5 bases, with 14 bases sitting between them. CDR3 length equals 15 residues. As DNA, the CDR3 is TGCGCCAGCAGCTTAGAAGGGTTACGGCACAATGAGCAGTTCTTC. Protein sequence: CASSLEGLRHNEQFF.

This clone is judged medium-sized. V and J are TRBV7-8 and TRBJ2-2, with D hard to call. V was pared by 0 bases and J by 7 bases, with 6 bases between. The germline V gene encodes CDR1 SGHVS and CDR2 FQNEAQ. CDR3 size: 13 residues. Here the CDR3 reads CASSLAGFGELFF. The CDR3 nucleotides read TGTGCCAGCAGCTTAGCAGGGTTCGGGGAGCTGTTTTTT.

This chain uses TRBV11-2 with TRBJ2-2, with D unresolved. V lost 1 base, J lost 6 bases, and 15 bases lay in between. CDR1 is SGHAT, CDR2 FQNNGV, per germline. The CDR3 sequence is 16 residues long. The CDR3 coding sequence is TGTGCCAGCAGCTTAGGAACCCTGAGAGGAGCCGGGGAGCTGTTTTTT. Protein product: CASSLGTLRGAGELFF.

The V call is TRBV20-1, the J call TRBJ2-3; perhaps TRBD2 as D (7 bases). The CDR3 is 15 amino acids. CDR1 is DFQATT, CDR2 SNEGSKA, per germline (reference sequence). Between the trimmed V and J ends, which lost 3 bases and 0 bases, there was a span of 13 bases. CDR3 sequence reads: CSASRGGTSTDTQYF. In DNA, the CDR3 is TGCAGTGCTAGTAGGGGGGGAACCAGCACAGATACGCAGTATTTT.

J is TRBJ2-2 and V is TRBV11-2; D is perhaps TRBD2 (6 bases). There are 15 residues in the CDR3. V was clipped by 5 bases and J by 3 bases, with 13 bases between them. Germline V CDR1 and CDR2: SGHAT, FQNNGV. CDR3 nucleotides: TGTGCCAGCAGCCTGGGACTGGATTACACCGGGGAGCTGTTTTTT. Translated, it gives CASSLGLDYTGELFF.

This rearrangement joins TRBV28 to TRBJ1-4; D possibly corresponds to TRBD1 (5 bases). Trimming pared 7 bases from V and 8 bases from J, leaving 14 bases between. There are 13 residues in the CDR3. Per the germline V gene, CDR1 is MDHEN and CDR2 is SYDVKM. DNA for the CDR3: TGTGCCAGCACCCTGGGGGGTGGCGAAAAACTGTTTTTT. Protein sequence: CASTLGGGEKLFF.

The chain joins TRBV28 to TRBJ2-7; 11 bases map to TRBD2. The CDR3 length is 17 residues. The germline V gene encodes CDR1 MDHEN and CDR2 SYDVKM. The J segment lost 0 bases and the V segment lost 4 bases, leaving 8 bases of the junction unmatched. The CDR3 sequence is CASSSLMTSGTSYEQYF. The DNA of the CDR3 is TGTGCCAGCAGTTCGTTGATGACTAGCGGGACCTCCTACGAGCAGTACTTC.

The chain uses TRBV29-1 and TRBJ2-6; D is uncertain. The germline V gene encodes CDR1 SQVTM and CDR2 ANQGSEA. The CDR3 extends over 16 amino acids. With 0 bases removed from V and 0 bases from J, the gap between germline ends came to 9 bases. The CDR3 spells CSVEDRWDSGANVLTF. As DNA, the CDR3 is TGCAGCGTTGAAGATCGGTGGGACTCTGGGGCCAACGTCCTGACTTTC.

CDR3: CASSSLGSPNNEQFF. Here the CDR3 DNA reads TGTGCCAGCAGCTCGCTAGGGAGCCCTAACAATGAGCAGTTCTTC. The V call is TRBV7-2, the J call TRBJ2-1, with D possibly being TRBD2 (5 bases). Germline CDR1 SGHTA, CDR2 FQGNSA. The CDR3 totals 15 residues. Deletions cut 4 bases from V and 5 bases from J, with 15 bases between.

This rearrangement joins TRBV28 to TRBJ1-5; D not resolved. CDR3 size: 11 residues. V lost 6 bases and J 2 bases, leaving 2 bases between the germline ends. Germline loops: CDR1 MDHEN, CDR2 SYDVKM. As DNA, the CDR3 is TGTGCCAGCAGCCGCAATCAGCCCCAGCATTTT. Translated, it gives CASSRNQPQHF.

The chain employs TRBV7-9 and TRBJ2-7; 13 bases are a match to TRBD2. The CDR3 is made up of 18 amino acids. After removal of 1 base from V and 6 bases from J, the junction contained 12 bases not matched to a gene. The germline V gene has CDR1 SEHNR and CDR2 FQNEAQ (reference sequence). DNA of the CDR3: TGTGCCAGCAGCTTAGTACTAGCGGGAGGGCCCTCGGATTCCGAGCAGTACTTC. It encodes CASSLVLAGGPSDSEQYF.

The chain has TRBV11-2 and TRBJ2-7, with 7 bases aligning to TRBD2. Germline V lookup: CDR1 SGHAT, CDR2 FQNNGV. The CDR3 is 19 residues long. V shed 1 base and J 9 bases; nucleotides not matched to a gene: 24. This CDR3 is CASSLVPRWLREYPTGQYF. For the CDR3, the DNA is TGTGCCAGCAGCTTAGTCCCCCGCTGGCTGCGGGAGTACCCTACGGGGCAGTACTTC.

The rearrangement uses TRBV4-3 and TRBJ2-6; D gene ambiguous. This CDR3 spans 16 amino acids. Germline CDR1 reads LGHNA; CDR2 reads YSLEER. Trimming cost V 0 bases and J 0 bases, with 6 bases left between them. Written as DNA, the CDR3 is TGCGCCAGCAGCCAAGAAATCGGCTCTGGGGCCAACGTCCTGACTTTC. As protein: CASSQEIGSGANVLTF.